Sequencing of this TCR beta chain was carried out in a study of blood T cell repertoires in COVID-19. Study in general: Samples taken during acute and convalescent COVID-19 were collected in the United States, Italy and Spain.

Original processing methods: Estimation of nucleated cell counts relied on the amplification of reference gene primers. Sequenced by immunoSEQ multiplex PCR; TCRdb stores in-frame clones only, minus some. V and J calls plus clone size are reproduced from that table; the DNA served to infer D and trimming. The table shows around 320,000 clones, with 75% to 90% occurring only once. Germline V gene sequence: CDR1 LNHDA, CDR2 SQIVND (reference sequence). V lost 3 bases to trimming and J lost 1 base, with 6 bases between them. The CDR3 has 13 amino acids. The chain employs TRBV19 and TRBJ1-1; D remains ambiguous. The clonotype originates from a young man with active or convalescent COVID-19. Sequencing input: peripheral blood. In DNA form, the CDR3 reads TGTGCCAGTAGTATCAGCGCGAACACTGAAGCTTTCTTT. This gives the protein CASSISANTEAFF.